The 22 T cell receptor beta chains listed next were all sequenced from one sample in a study of cytomegalovirus exposure and HLA in healthy donors. Primers for the PCR totalled 60 Vbeta and 13 Jbeta. Method: immunoSEQ multiplex PCR; TCRdb's copy keeps in-frame clones and lacks some. The sample carries 200,000 to 250,000 clones, around 81% recorded once. The specimen sequenced was PBMCs. These receptors came from a woman aged 60-75 years in good health and CMV-seropositive.

This chain uses TRBV19 with TRBJ2-3, with TRBD2 identical over 14 bases. Germline assignment: CDR1 LNHDA and CDR2 SQIVND (reference sequence). The CDR3 is 17 residues long. Unmatched junction bases numbered 9, after V lost 4 bases and J lost 6 bases. CDR3 coding DNA: TGTGCCAGTAGTAGCCTCGGGACTAGCGGGAGTACGGATACGCAGTATTTT. It specifies CASSSLGTSGSTDTQYF.

This sequence joins TRBV7-8 and TRBJ2-2; 8 bases map to TRBD1. V lost 2 bases to trimming and J lost 4 bases; unmatched junction nucleotides: 6. There are 16 residues in the CDR3. CDR1 and CDR2 from the germline V gene are SGHVS and FQNEAQ. The CDR3 DNA reads as TGTGCCAGCAGCTTACGGACAGGGATGCTCACCGGGGAGCTGTTTTTT. Its translation: CASSLRTGMLTGELFF.

Of note for this clone: One end of the junction fails to match germline, which may point to a read error. The J gene is TRBJ1-5, the V gene TRBV7-9, with D uncertain. The CDR3 is 17 amino acids. Germline V gives CDR1 SEHNR, CDR2 FQNEAQ (reference sequence). The DNA for the CDR3 is TGTTCCAGCAGCCCAGGCGGGTTCGGACGGCCCAATCAGCCCCAGCATTTT. Residues: CSSSPGGFGRPNQPQHF.

This chain links TRBV2 with TRBJ2-1; 8 bases line up with TRBD2. V was pared by 5 bases and J by 3 bases, with 6 bases of the junction left unmatched. Per the germline V gene, CDR1 is SNHLY and CDR2 is FYNNEI. The CDR3 covers 15 residues. Here the CDR3 reads CASSRSGSSYNEQFF. The DNA for the CDR3 is TGTGCCAGCAGTAGGAGCGGGAGTAGCTACAATGAGCAGTTCTTC.

The chain couples TRBV6-6 to TRBJ1-2, with 7 bases identical to TRBD1. The CDR3 is 16 residues long. CDR1 and CDR2 from the germline V gene are MNHNY and SVGAGI (reference sequence). Losses at the gene ends were 0 bases for V and 5 bases for J; bases not matched to a gene: 9. The CDR3 DNA sequence: TGTGCCAGCAGTTACTCCGAGGGACAGAGGGGGTATGGCTACACCTTC. Protein: CASSYSEGQRGYGYTF.

The CDR3, as DNA: TGTGCCAGCCGCGGCGTTGAGGAAGAGCAGTACTTC. Translated, it gives CASRGVEEEQYF. The chain is built from TRBV5-6 and TRBJ2-7; D not certain. CDR1 is SGHDT and CDR2 is YYEEEE in the germline V gene. With 7 bases removed from V and 7 bases from J, the gap between germline ends came to 15 bases. The CDR3 sequence is 12 residues long.

V gene TRBV29-1 combines with J gene TRBJ1-1; D remains unclear. V lost 0 bases and J lost 6, with 8 bases in between. In germline, CDR1 is SQVTM, CDR2 ANQGSEA. CDR3 length equals 12 residues. As DNA, the CDR3 is TGCAGCGTTGAAGATCCTCCCCCTGAAGCTTTCTTT. This gives the protein CSVEDPPPEAFF.

In its sample, this clone was seen once. This chain links TRBV6-5 with TRBJ2-7; the D is unclear. CDR1 is MNHEY and CDR2 is SVGAGI in the germline V gene. The V gene lost 3 bases and the J gene lost 2 bases, with 17 bases spanning the gap. This CDR3 spans 16 amino acids. The CDR3 is CASSYNWQEPPYEQYF. The CDR3 nucleotides read TGTGCCAGCAGTTATAACTGGCAGGAACCTCCCTACGAGCAGTACTTC.

The V and J genes are TRBV7-9 and TRBJ2-7; the D gene is possibly TRBD2 (5 bases). Trimming shortened V by 0 bases and J by 3 bases, and 12 bases separated the two germline ends. Germline values: CDR1 SEHNR, CDR2 FQNEAQ (reference sequence). The CDR3 has 15 residues. The CDR3 DNA reads TGTGCCAGCAGCTTAGCCAGCGGTAAATACTACGAGCAGTACTTC. Protein: CASSLASGKYYEQYF.

This clone was counted only a few times. This chain joins TRBV28 and TRBJ1-1, with D unclear. The CDR3 totals 14 residues. Germline CDR1 reads MDHEN; CDR2 reads SYDVKM. The germline V and J ends were trimmed by 5 bases and 3 bases, with 13 bases remaining between them. The CDR3 DNA reads TGTGCCAGCAGTCCATCAGGTTGGGACACTGAAGCTTTCTTT. Its translation is CASSPSGWDTEAFF.

This rearrangement joins TRBV9 to TRBJ2-2, with D perhaps matching TRBD1 (5 bases). CDR1 is SGDLS and CDR2 is YYNGEE in the germline V gene. With 5 bases removed from V and 1 base from J, the gap between germline ends came to 12 bases. The CDR3 contains 15 residues. The CDR3 reads CASSRVQGNTGELFF. The CDR3 coding sequence is TGTGCCAGCAGTCGAGTCCAGGGGAACACCGGGGAGCTGTTTTTT.

The rearrangement uses TRBV29-1 and TRBJ1-2, with D possibly TRBD1 on 5 matching bases. V lost 3 bases to trimming and J lost 3 bases, with 8 bases between them. The CDR3 consists of 12 residues. The germline V gene encodes CDR1 SQVTM and CDR2 ANQGSEA. The CDR3 here is CSVERRDYGYTF. CDR3 nucleotides: TGCAGCGTTGAGCGCAGGGACTATGGCTACACCTTC.

This clone was detected a few times. The chain recombines TRBV4-1 with TRBJ1-4, with 9 bases aligning to TRBD1. The germline V gene encodes CDR1 MGHRA and CDR2 YSYEKL. V gave up 4 bases and J gave up 7 bases; unmatched junction bases: 10. The CDR3 is made up of 16 amino acids. For the CDR3, the DNA is TGCGCCAGCAGCCGAGACCGGGACAGGGAATTTGAAAAACTGTTTTTT. Its protein is CASSRDRDREFEKLFF.

The gene calls are TRBV4-1 and TRBJ1-2; D not resolved. The germline gives CDR1 MGHRA, CDR2 YSYEKL. This CDR3 has 14 amino acids. Trimming took 1 base from V and 0 from J, leaving 6 bases between them. The CDR3 loop is CASSQGQSNYGYTF. CDR3 in DNA: TGCGCCAGCAGCCAAGGACAATCTAACTATGGCTACACCTTC.

A few counts support this clone. The chain employs TRBV5-1 and TRBJ1-1; weak D call: TRBD1 (6 bases). The length of the CDR3 is 17 residues. Trimming took off 0 bases at V and 1 base at J, with 16 bases between the two ends. Germline CDR1 is SGHRS and CDR2 is YFSETQ. The CDR3, as DNA: TGCGCCAGCAGCTTGGGGGCACGGGGGGGCGGGAACACTGAAGCTTTCTTT. It codes for CASSLGARGGGNTEAFF.

The chain carries TRBV23-1 and TRBJ1-5; no definite D call. TRBV23-1 is annotated as an ORF whose role is uncertain. V was cut by 4 bases and J by 7 bases, with 8 bases left in between. The CDR3 has 12 amino acids. The DNA for the CDR3 is TGCGCCAGCAGTCCCAAGCCACAGCCCCAGCATTTT. Amino acids: CASSPKPQPQHF.

This clone was observed a handful of times. This specimen includes other DNA sequences encoding the same CDR3. The chain links TRBV19 to TRBJ2-7, with 11 bases aligning to TRBD1. Germline V lookup: CDR1 LNHDA, CDR2 SQIVND (reference sequence). There are 14 residues in the CDR3. With 3 bases clipped from V and 4 bases from J, the junction kept 2 bases outside the gene matches. CDR3 sequence: CASSIGTGGYEQYF. The CDR3 DNA reads as TGTGCCAGTAGTATTGGGACAGGGGGATACGAGCAGTACTTC. The variable domain in full, with the rest retrieved from reference TRBV19 and TRBJ2-7, is DGGITQSPKYLFRKEGQNVTLSCEQNLNHDAMYWYRQDPGQGLRLIYYSQIVNDFQKGDIAEGYSVSREKKESFPLTVTSAQKNPTAFYLCASSIGTGGYEQYFGPGTRLTVT.

This clone is a singleton in its sample. This sequence joins TRBV4-1 and TRBJ2-7, with 14 bases fitting TRBD2. This CDR3 is built from 16 residues. The ends lost 0 bases at V and 4 bases at J; junction bases unmatched: 2. Germline-derived CDR1 and CDR2 are MGHRA and YSYEKL. CDR3 sequence (DNA): TGCGCCAGCAGCCAAGAGACTAGCGGGAGGGTATACGAGCAGTACTTC. Residues: CASSQETSGRVYEQYF.

In regard to this clone: Its ends do not fully match the called genes, so a read error is possible. This chain connects TRBV5-1 to TRBJ2-3; the D gene is possibly TRBD2 (5 bases). The CDR3 contains 14 residues. In germline, CDR1 is SGHRS, CDR2 YFSETQ. CDR3 sequence: CASRLGLGADTQYF. DNA for the CDR3: TGCGCCAGCAGGTTGGGGTTGGGAGCAGATACGCAGTATTTT.

The chain uses TRBV5-4 and TRBJ2-5, with 14 bases identical to TRBD2. The CDR3 consists of 15 residues. Germline V gene data show CDR1 as SGHNT and CDR2 as YYREEE (reference sequence). J gave up 5 bases and V 5 bases, and 5 bases lay outside the gene matches. The CDR3: CASRRRTSGRETQYF. The CDR3 coding sequence is TGTGCCAGCAGGCGACGGACTAGCGGGAGGGAGACCCAGTACTTC.

The DNA of the CDR3 is TGTGCCTGGAGCACAGGGGGCGGTGGTGGCTACACCTTC. Amino acids: CAWSTGGGGGYTF. The V gene is TRBV30, the J gene TRBJ1-2; 9 bases are shared with TRBD1. With V trimmed by 3 bases and J by 7 bases, 6 bases remained unmatched. From germline, CDR1 is GTSNPN and CDR2 SVGIG (reference sequence). The CDR3 totals 13 residues. The entire variable domain, with the rest obtained from reference TRBV30 and TRBJ1-2, is as follows: SQTIHQWPATLVQPVGSPLSLECTVEGTSNPNLYWYRQAAGRGLQLLFYSVGIGQISSEVPQNLSASRPQDRQFILSSKKLLLSDSGFYLCAWSTGGGGGYTFGSGTRLTVV.

This chain connects TRBV5-1 to TRBJ1-2; possible D gene TRBD1, 6 bases. CDR3 length equals 15 residues. V was shortened by 4 bases and J by 6 bases, with 19 bases between the two germline ends. Germline V gene lookup returns CDR1 SGHRS and CDR2 YFSETQ. The DNA for the CDR3 is TGCGCCAGCAGCCCGACCCCAATGGGGGCCCATGGCTACACCTTC. Residues: CASSPTPMGAHGYTF.